Each of the 24 T cell receptor beta chains below was sequenced from the same sample in a study of blood T cell repertoires in COVID-19. Repertoires were generated with immunoSEQ multiplex PCR, while TCRdb's copy carries only in-frame clones and drops some. The sample carries about 130,000 clones, roughly 90% recorded once. The sequenced sample was PBMCs or T cells enriched from blood (not recorded which). All receptors come from a woman aged 50 to 60 who had recovered from COVID-19.

The chain recombines TRBV18 with TRBJ1-5, with TRBD1 as a possible D gene (6 bases). The CDR3 loop spans 18 amino acids. Germline loops: CDR1 KGHSH, CDR2 LQKENI. V gave up 3 bases and J gave up 4 bases, with 22 bases separating them. The CDR3 is CASSPLPVTRGGNQPQHF. Written as DNA, the CDR3 is TGTGCCAGCTCACCCCTCCCAGTTACGAGAGGGGGTAATCAGCCCCAGCATTTT.

This rearrangement joins TRBV15 to TRBJ1-5, with 7 bases fitting TRBD1. V lost 0 bases and J lost 1; bases outside the gene matches: 12. Germline loops: CDR1 LNHNV, CDR2 YYDKDF (reference sequence). CDR3 size: 19 residues. In DNA, the CDR3 is TGTGCCACCAGCAGAGATATGGACAGGTTATGGAGGAGCAATCAGCCCCAGCATTTT. Its translation: CATSRDMDRLWRSNQPQHF.

Comments on this clone: An end of the junction differs from the germline gene, which may be a read error. The chain employs TRBV7-7 and TRBJ2-7; D perhaps matches TRBD1 (6 bases). The CDR3 extends over 14 amino acids. Germline V gene lookup returns CDR1 SSHAT and CDR2 FNYEAQ (reference sequence). CDR3 coding DNA: TGTGCTAGCAGCCTAACACAGGGATTCTCCGAGCAGTACTTC. It codes for CASSLTQGFSEQYF. Supplemented by reference TRBV7-7 and TRBJ2-7, the full variable domain reads GAGVSQSPRYKVTKRGQDVTLRCDPISSHATLYWYQQALGQGPEFLTYFNYEAQPDKSGLPSDRFSAERPEGSISTLTIQRTEQRDSAMYRCASSLTQGFSEQYFGPGTRLTVT.

This clone is a singleton in its sample. The chain uses TRBV7-8 and TRBJ2-5, with D possibly being TRBD2 (6 bases). V lost 2 bases to trimming and J lost 2 bases, with 12 bases between them. The CDR3 is 15 residues long. CDR1 is SGHVS, CDR2 FQNEAQ, per germline. CDR3 sequence: CASSLQAGSQETQYF. The CDR3 DNA follows: TGTGCCAGCAGCTTACAGGCGGGGAGTCAAGAGACCCAGTACTTC.

This clone was counted a single time. CDR3 in amino acids: CASSQRQDPYLTDTQYF. The DNA for the CDR3 is TGTGCCAGCAGTCAGAGACAGGACCCCTACCTCACAGATACGCAGTATTTT. The chain is built from TRBV27 and TRBJ2-3, with a tentative D call TRBD1 (6 bases). V lost 5 bases, J lost 2 bases, and 20 bases lay in between. Germline assignment: CDR1 MNHEY and CDR2 SMNVEV (reference sequence). CDR3 length: 17 residues.

This clone was found a few times. This chain's CDR3 is CATSDNSGTEAFF. CDR3 in DNA: TGTGCCACCAGTGACAACAGTGGCACTGAAGCTTTCTTT. The rearrangement links TRBV24-1 to TRBJ1-1; unclear D gene. V was pared by 4 bases and J by 4 bases, with 9 bases between. The CDR3 totals 13 residues. The germline CDR1 and CDR2 sequences are KGHDR and SFDVKD.

This clone was detected a few times. J is TRBJ2-7 and V is TRBV11-2; D call uncertain. The V end was cut by 5 bases, the J end by 2 bases, with 10 bases between. The CDR3 length is 13 residues. Germline lookup yields CDR1 SGHAT and CDR2 FQNNGV. The CDR3 here is CASSPPSTYEQYF. CDR3 coding DNA: TGTGCCAGCAGCCCCCCCTCTACCTACGAGCAGTACTTC.

The rearrangement links TRBV9 to TRBJ1-1, with D unclear. Germline CDR1 reads SGDLS; CDR2 reads YYNGEE. The CDR3 runs to 14 residues. The V and J ends lost 0 bases and 3 bases respectively, with 9 bases between them. CDR3 nucleotide sequence: TGTGCCAGCAGCGTAGAAGGAGGGTACACTGAAGCTTTCTTT. It translates to CASSVEGGYTEAFF.

This clone was detected once. The chain employs TRBV3-1 (or the pseudogene TRBV3-2) and TRBJ1-3; D remains ambiguous. V lost 2 bases to trimming and J lost 9 bases, with 8 bases between them. CDR3 size: 12 residues. In germline, CDR1 is LGHDT, CDR2 YNNKEL (reference sequence). CDR3 residues: CASSQTSGTIYF. The CDR3 DNA reads as TGTGCCAGCAGCCAAACTTCCGGCACCATATATTTT.

V is TRBV7-9 and J is TRBJ2-2; no definite D call. The CDR3 contains 14 residues. V shed 6 bases and J shed 4 bases, with 12 bases lying between them. Germline V gene sequence: CDR1 SEHNR, CDR2 FQNEAQ (reference sequence). CDR3 region: CASRTSPPTGELFF. In nucleotides, the CDR3 is TGTGCCAGCAGGACTTCCCCCCCCACCGGGGAGCTGTTTTTT.

V gene TRBV2 combines with J gene TRBJ2-1; 7 bases are a match to TRBD1. Germline V gives CDR1 SNHLY, CDR2 FYNNEI. The CDR3 extends over 12 amino acids. Trimming took 10 bases from V and 5 from J; bases not matched to a gene: 5. In DNA, the CDR3 is TGTGCCAAGGACAGGACCGACAATGAGCAGTTCTTC. This encodes CAKDRTDNEQFF.

This sequence joins TRBV19 and TRBJ1-2; D is perhaps TRBD1 (6 bases). Looked up from germline, CDR1 is LNHDA and CDR2 is SQIVND (reference sequence). This CDR3 is built from 14 residues. Trimming shortened V by 7 bases and J by 4 bases, and 16 bases separated the two germline ends. The CDR3 reads CASTPRLDSYGYTF. The CDR3 DNA reads TGTGCCAGTACCCCCCGCCTGGACAGCTATGGCTACACCTTC.

This clone was observed a few times. This chain connects TRBV7-2 to TRBJ2-7; 11 nucleotides line up with TRBD2. The CDR3 covers 17 residues. CDR1 SGHTA and CDR2 FQGNSA come from the germline V gene. With 3 bases clipped from V and 2 bases from J, the junction kept 9 bases outside the gene matches. In DNA, the CDR3 is TGTGCCAGCAGCTTGCCGACTAGCGGGGCGCTAGCCTACGAGCAGTACTTC. It encodes CASSLPTSGALAYEQYF.

CDR3 coding DNA: TGCGCCAGCAGCCTGGGGACTAGCGGACACAATGAGCAGTTCTTC. The encoded protein is CASSLGTSGHNEQFF. The V gene is TRBV5-1, the J gene TRBJ2-1, with 11 nucleotides matching TRBD2. Germline V gene sequence: CDR1 SGHRS, CDR2 YFSETQ. CDR3 length equals 15 residues. The V and J ends lost 4 bases and 5 bases, in that order; junction bases with no gene match: 5.

This rearrangement joins TRBV3-1 (or the pseudogene TRBV3-2) to TRBJ1-6, with D hard to call. Germline CDR1 and CDR2: LGHDT and YNNKEL (reference sequence). The length of the CDR3 is 14 residues. Trimming left V 1 base short and J 7 bases short, with 8 bases between. The CDR3 DNA reads as TGTGCCAGCAGCCAAGGTGTCCCAAATTCACCCCTCCACTTT. Its protein is CASSQGVPNSPLHF.

The V and J genes are TRBV5-8 and TRBJ1-5; tentatively, D is TRBD1 (6 bases). The CDR3 loop spans 14 amino acids. From germline, CDR1 is SGHTS and CDR2 YDEGEE. Trimming took off 4 bases at V and 6 bases at J, with 14 bases between the two ends. CDR3 DNA: TGTGCCAGCAGCGGCCGGGGGGCCGGTCAGCCCCAGCATTTT. Its protein product is CASSGRGAGQPQHF.

The genes are TRBV5-6 and TRBJ2-3; possible D gene TRBD2, 5 bases. CDR1 is SGHDT and CDR2 is YYEEEE in the germline V gene. The CDR3 runs 14 residues. Between the trimmed V and J ends, which lost 2 bases and 4 bases, there was a span of 11 bases. The CDR3 region is CASSFTLSADTQYF. The CDR3 nucleotides are TGTGCCAGCAGCTTTACCCTTAGCGCAGATACGCAGTATTTT.

The sample holds one count of this clone. This chain uses TRBV7-2 with TRBJ2-3, with D possibly matching TRBD1 (8 bases). The germline V gene encodes CDR1 SGHTA and CDR2 FQGNSA. The length of the CDR3 is 14 residues. Trimming took 4 bases from V and 5 from J, leaving 13 bases between them. The CDR3 loop reads CASSYRGGIDTQYF. The CDR3 region has the DNA TGTGCCAGCAGCTACAGGGGGGGGATAGATACGCAGTATTTT.

The chain has TRBV3-1 (or the pseudogene TRBV3-2) and TRBJ1-2, with D perhaps matching TRBD1 (6 bases). Trimming pared 0 bases from V and 5 bases from J, leaving 19 bases between. Germline-derived CDR1 and CDR2 are LGHDT and YNNKEL (reference sequence). The CDR3 is 17 amino acids. CDR3 sequence: CASSQDPGGASIYGYTF. The CDR3 bases are TGTGCCAGCAGCCAAGATCCCGGGGGGGCCTCCATTTATGGCTACACCTTC.

The chain recombines TRBV6-5 with TRBJ2-2; possible D gene TRBD1, 5 bases. Deletions cut 7 bases from V and 0 bases from J, with 9 bases between. Germline V gene data show CDR1 as MNHEY and CDR2 as SVGAGI. CDR3 length: 14 residues. CDR3 nucleotides: TGTGCCAGCACCCTGACAGCGAACACCGGGGAGCTGTTTTTT. Translated, it gives CASTLTANTGELFF.

This chain uses TRBV7-8 with TRBJ1-1, with 8 nucleotides matching TRBD1. Losses at the gene ends were 4 bases for V and 6 bases for J; bases not matched to a gene: 7. There are 14 residues in the CDR3. Germline V gene sequence: CDR1 SGHVS, CDR2 FQNEAQ. The CDR3 here is CASSWGKQGAEAFF. The CDR3 nucleotides read TGTGCCAGCAGCTGGGGCAAACAGGGGGCTGAAGCTTTCTTT.

J is TRBJ1-1 and V is TRBV3-1 (or the pseudogene TRBV3-2); D unresolved. Germline-derived CDR1 and CDR2 are LGHDT and YNNKEL (reference sequence). The CDR3 covers 17 residues. V gave up 1 base and J gave up 4 bases, with 19 bases separating them. The CDR3: CASSQGRWLGRGTEAFF. The CDR3 DNA reads TGTGCCAGCAGCCAAGGAAGGTGGTTGGGGAGAGGCACTGAAGCTTTCTTT.

This clone came up once. V gene TRBV6-2 or TRBV6-3 combines with J gene TRBJ1-5; maybe TRBD1 (5 bases). Looked up from germline, CDR1 is MNHEY and CDR2 is SVGEGT. The CDR3 is 17 amino acids. Trimming stripped 6 bases from V and 3 bases from J, with 21 bases between. The CDR3 spells CASSPMIRALNNQPQHF. Here the CDR3 DNA reads TGTGCCAGCAGCCCTATGATCAGGGCCCTTAACAATCAGCCCCAGCATTTT.

The genes are TRBV12-3 or TRBV12-4 and TRBJ2-7, with D maybe TRBD2 (7 bases). The CDR3 consists of 13 residues. Trimming removed 9 bases from V and 6 bases from J, with 18 bases in between. CDR3 region: CASRRRGPGEQYF. Written as DNA, the CDR3 is TGTGCCAGTAGACGGCGGGGGCCGGGCGAGCAGTACTTC.